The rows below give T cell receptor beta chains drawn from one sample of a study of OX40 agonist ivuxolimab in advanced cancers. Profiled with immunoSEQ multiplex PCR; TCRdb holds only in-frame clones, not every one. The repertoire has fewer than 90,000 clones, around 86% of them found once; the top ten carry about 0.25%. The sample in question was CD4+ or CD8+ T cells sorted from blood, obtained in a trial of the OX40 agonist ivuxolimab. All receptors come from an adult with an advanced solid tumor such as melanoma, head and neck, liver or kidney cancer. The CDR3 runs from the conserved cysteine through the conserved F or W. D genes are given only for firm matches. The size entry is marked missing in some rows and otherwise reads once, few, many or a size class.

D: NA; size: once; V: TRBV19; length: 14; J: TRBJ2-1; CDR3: CASSIVASRNEQFF; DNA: TGTGCCAGTAGTATAGTCGCCAGTAGGAATGAGCAGTTCTTC
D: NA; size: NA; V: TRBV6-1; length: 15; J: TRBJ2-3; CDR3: CASSPPGQVGDTQYF; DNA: TGTGCCAGCAGTCCTCCCGGCCAGGTCGGAGATACGCAGTATTTT
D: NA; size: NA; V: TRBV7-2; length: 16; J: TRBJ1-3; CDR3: CASSLGGPSAGNTIYF; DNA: TGTGCCAGCAGCTTAGGGGGGCCATCGGCTGGAAACACCATATATTTT
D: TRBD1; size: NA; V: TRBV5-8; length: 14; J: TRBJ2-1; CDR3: CASSLGQGASEQFF; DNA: TGTGCCAGCAGCTTGGGGCAGGGGGCATCTGAGCAGTTCTTC
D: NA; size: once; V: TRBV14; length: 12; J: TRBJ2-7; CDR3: CASSQEFNEQYF; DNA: TGTGCCAGCAGCCAAGAATTCAACGAGCAGTACTTC
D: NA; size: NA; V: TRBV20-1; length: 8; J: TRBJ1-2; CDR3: CSARDFNF; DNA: TGCAGTGCCCGGGATTTTAACTTC
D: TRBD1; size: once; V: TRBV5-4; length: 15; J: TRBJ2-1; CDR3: CASTHGDRGDNEQFF; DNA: TGTGCCAGCACCCACGGGGACAGGGGGGACAATGAGCAGTTCTTC
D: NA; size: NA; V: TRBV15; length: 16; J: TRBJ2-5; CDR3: CATSRNQQGFQETQYF; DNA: TGTGCCACCAGCAGAAATCAACAGGGATTCCAAGAGACCCAGTACTTC
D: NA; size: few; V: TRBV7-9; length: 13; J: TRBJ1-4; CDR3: CASSPPLEEKLFF; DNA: TGTGCCAGCAGCCCCCCCCTCGAGGAAAAACTGTTTTTT
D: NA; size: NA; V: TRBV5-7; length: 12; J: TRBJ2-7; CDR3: CASTMPEHEQYF; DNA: TGTGCCAGCACCATGCCTGAGCACGAGCAGTACTTC
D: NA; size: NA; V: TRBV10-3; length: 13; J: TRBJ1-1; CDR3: CAISPKENTEAFF; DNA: TGTGCCATCAGCCCCAAGGAGAACACTGAAGCTTTCTTT
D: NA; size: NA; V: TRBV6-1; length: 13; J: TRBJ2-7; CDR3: CASSVQAHYEQYF; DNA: TGTGCCAGCAGTGTGCAGGCTCACTACGAGCAGTACTTC
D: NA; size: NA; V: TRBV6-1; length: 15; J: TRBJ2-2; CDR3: CASSEGWGTSGELFF; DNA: TGTGCCAGCAGTGAAGGGTGGGGGACGTCCGGGGAGCTGTTTTTT
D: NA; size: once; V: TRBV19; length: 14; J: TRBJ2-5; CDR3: CASSPSTRQETQYF; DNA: TGTGCCAGTAGTCCCTCGACACGGCAAGAGACCCAGTACTTC
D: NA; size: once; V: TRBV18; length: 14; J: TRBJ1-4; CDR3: CASSPSGLDEKLFF; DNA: TGTGCCAGCTCACCCTCGGGGCTGGATGAAAAACTGTTTTTT
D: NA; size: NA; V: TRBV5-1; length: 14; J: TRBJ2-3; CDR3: CASSLAGQTDTQYF; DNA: TGCGCCAGCAGCTTGGCCGGCCAGACAGATACGCAGTATTTT
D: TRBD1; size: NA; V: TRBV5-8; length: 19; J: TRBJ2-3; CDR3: CASSSPYRTGTESTDTQYF; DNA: TGTGCCAGCAGCTCTCCCTACCGGACCGGGACAGAGAGCACAGATACGCAGTATTTT
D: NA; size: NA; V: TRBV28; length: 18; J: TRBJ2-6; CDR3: CASSPKSIARSGANVLTF; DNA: TGTGCCAGCAGCCCAAAATCCATTGCCCGCTCTGGGGCCAACGTCCTGACTTTC
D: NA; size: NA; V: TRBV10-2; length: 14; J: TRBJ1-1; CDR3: CASSGTGRNTEAFF; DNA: TGCGCCAGCAGTGGGACGGGCCGAAACACTGAAGCTTTCTTT
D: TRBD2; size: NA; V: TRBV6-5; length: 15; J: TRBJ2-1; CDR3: CASSYLREGNNEQFF; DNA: TGTGCCAGCAGTTACTTGCGGGAGGGGAACAATGAGCAGTTCTTC
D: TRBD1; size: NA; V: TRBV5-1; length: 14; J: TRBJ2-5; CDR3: CASSSRTGQETQYF; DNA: TGCGCCAGCAGCTCCCGGACAGGTCAAGAGACCCAGTACTTC
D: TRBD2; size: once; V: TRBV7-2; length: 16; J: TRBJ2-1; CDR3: CASSPWVAGAGYEQFF; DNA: TGTGCCAGCAGCCCCTGGGTAGCGGGAGCGGGATATGAGCAGTTCTTC
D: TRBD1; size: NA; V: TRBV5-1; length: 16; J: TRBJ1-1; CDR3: CASSSRDRVLNTEAFF; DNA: TGCGCCAGCAGCTCCCGGGACAGGGTGCTGAACACTGAAGCTTTCTTT
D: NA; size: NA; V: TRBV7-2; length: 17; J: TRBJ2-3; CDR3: CASSLAFGGLGGDTQYF; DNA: TGTGCCAGCAGCTTAGCCTTTGGGGGACTGGGCGGGGATACGCAGTATTTT
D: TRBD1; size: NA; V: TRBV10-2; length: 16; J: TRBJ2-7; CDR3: CASSQQGAKLLGEQYF; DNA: TGCGCCAGCAGTCAACAGGGGGCCAAGCTTTTGGGCGAGCAGTACTTC
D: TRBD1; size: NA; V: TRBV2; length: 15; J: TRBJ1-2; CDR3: CASSPATGLNYGYTF; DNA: TGTGCCAGCAGCCCCGCGACAGGGTTGAACTATGGCTACACCTTC
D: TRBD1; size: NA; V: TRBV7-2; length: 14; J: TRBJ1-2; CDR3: CASSPGTGSYGYTF; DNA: TGTGCCAGCAGCCCAGGGACAGGAAGCTATGGCTACACCTTC
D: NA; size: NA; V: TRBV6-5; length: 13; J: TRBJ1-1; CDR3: CASSRTVDTEAFF; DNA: TGTGCCAGCAGCCGGACAGTCGACACTGAAGCTTTCTTT
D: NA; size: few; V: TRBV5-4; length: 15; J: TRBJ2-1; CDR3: CASSPRGGGVNEQFF; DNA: TGTGCCAGCAGCCCCCGGGGAGGGGGTGTGAATGAGCAGTTCTTC
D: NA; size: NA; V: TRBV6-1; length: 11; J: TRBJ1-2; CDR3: CASTRDYGYTF; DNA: TGTGCCAGCACAAGAGATTATGGCTACACCTTC
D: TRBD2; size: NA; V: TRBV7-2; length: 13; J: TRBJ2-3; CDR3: CASSLAVTDTQYF; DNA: TGTGCCAGCAGCCTAGCGGTCACAGATACGCAGTATTTT
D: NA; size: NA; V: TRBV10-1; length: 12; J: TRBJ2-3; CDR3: CASSESLGTQYF; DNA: TGCGCCAGCAGTGAGTCGTTGGGTACGCAGTATTTT
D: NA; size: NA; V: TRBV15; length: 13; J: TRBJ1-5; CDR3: CATSRVVEQPQHF; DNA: TGTGCCACCAGCAGAGTGGTCGAGCAGCCCCAGCATTTT
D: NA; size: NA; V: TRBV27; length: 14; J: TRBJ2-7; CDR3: CASSPLPKKYEQYF; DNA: TGTGCCAGCAGTCCCTTACCCAAGAAGTACGAGCAGTACTTC
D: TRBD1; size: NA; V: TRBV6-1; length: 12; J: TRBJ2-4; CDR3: CASRTGENIQYF; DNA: TGTGCCAGCAGGACAGGGGAAAACATTCAGTACTTC
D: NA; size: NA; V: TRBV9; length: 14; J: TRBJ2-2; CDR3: CASSGAPNTGELFF; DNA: TGTGCCAGCAGCGGGGCGCCGAACACCGGGGAGCTGTTTTTT
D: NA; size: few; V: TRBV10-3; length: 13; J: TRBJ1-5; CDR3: CASTTGSNQPQHF; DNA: TGTGCCAGCACAACAGGGAGTAATCAGCCCCAGCATTTT
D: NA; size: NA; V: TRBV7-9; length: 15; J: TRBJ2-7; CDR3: CASSLGSSLAYEQYF; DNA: TGTGCCAGCAGCTTAGGTTCCTCGCTAGCCTACGAGCAGTACTTC
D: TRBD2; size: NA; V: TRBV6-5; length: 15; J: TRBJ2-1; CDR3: CASSTGTSGRNEQFF; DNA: TGTGCCAGCAGTACCGGGACTAGCGGGAGGAATGAGCAGTTCTTC
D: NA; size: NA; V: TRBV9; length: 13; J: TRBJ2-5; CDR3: CASSTRVQETQYF; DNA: TGTGCCAGCAGCACTAGGGTCCAAGAGACCCAGTACTTC